This entry concerns a single T cell receptor beta chain. This entry is derived from a study of blood T cell repertoires in COVID-19. Study context: From the United States, Italy and Spain came samples of acute and convalescent COVID-19.

Looked up from germline, CDR1 is KGHSH and CDR2 is LQKENI. The V end lost 3 bases, the J end lost 2 bases, and 10 bases lay between the germline ends. CDR3 length equals 14 residues. Authors' processing steps: Nucleated cell number was recorded as an estimate derived from reference gene primer amplification. TCRdb's copy holds only in-frame clones and misses some; the assay was immunoSEQ multiplex PCR. That table is the source of V, J and clone size, and D and trimming were worked out from the DNA. Of under 200,000 clones listed, about 80% are singletons. Sequenced material: PBMCs or T cells enriched from blood (not recorded which). This clonotype was obtained from a woman between 70 and 85 years old in a cohort exposed to, infected with or recovered from COVID-19 (not recorded which). This chain uses TRBV18 with TRBJ1-1, with D perhaps TRBD1 (6 bases). CDR3 protein: CASSPQGLNTEAFF. DNA of the CDR3: TGTGCCAGCTCACCGCAGGGGCTTAACACTGAAGCTTTCTTT.